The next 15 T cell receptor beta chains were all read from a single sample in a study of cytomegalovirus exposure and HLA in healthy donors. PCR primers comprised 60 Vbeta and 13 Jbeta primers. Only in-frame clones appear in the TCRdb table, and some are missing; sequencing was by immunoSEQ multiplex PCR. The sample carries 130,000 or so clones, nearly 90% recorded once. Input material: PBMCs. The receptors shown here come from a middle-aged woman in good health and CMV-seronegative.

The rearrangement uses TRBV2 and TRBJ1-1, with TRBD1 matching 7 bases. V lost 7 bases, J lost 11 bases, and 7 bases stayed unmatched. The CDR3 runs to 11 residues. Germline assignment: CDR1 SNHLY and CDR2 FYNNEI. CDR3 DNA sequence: TGTGCCAGCACGAGGGGGCTGGGCGCTTTCTTT. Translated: CASTRGLGAFF. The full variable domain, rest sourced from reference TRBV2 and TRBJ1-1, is EPEVTQTPSHQVTQMGQEVILRCVPISNHLYFYWYRQILGQKVEFLVSFYNNEISEKSEIFDDQFSVERPDGSNFTLKIRSTKLEDSAMYFCASTRGLGAFFGQGTRLTVV.

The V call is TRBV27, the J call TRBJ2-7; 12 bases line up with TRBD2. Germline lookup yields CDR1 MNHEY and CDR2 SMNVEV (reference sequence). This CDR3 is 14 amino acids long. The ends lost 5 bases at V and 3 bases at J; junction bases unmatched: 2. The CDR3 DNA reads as TGTGCCAGCAGTGTGACTAGCGGGAGCTACGAGCAGTACTTC. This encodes CASSVTSGSYEQYF.

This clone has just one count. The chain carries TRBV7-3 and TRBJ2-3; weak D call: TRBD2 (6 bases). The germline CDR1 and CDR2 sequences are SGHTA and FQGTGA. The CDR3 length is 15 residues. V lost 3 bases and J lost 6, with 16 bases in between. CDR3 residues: CASSLSGSGDDTQYF. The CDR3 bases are TGTGCCAGCAGCTTGTCCGGGAGTGGGGACGATACGCAGTATTTT.

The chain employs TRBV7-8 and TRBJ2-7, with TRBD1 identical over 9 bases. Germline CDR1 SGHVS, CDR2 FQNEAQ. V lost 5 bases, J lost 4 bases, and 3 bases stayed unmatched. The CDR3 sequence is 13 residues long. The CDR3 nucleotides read TGTGCCAGCAGCCAAGACAGGGGGTACGAGCAGTACTTC. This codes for CASSQDRGYEQYF.

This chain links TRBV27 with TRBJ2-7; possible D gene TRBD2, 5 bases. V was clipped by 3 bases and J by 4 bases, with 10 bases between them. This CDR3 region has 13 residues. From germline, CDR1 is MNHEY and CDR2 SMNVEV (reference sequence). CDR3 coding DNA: TGTGCCAGCAGTTTCGAGGGAAGATACGAGCAGTACTTC. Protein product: CASSFEGRYEQYF.

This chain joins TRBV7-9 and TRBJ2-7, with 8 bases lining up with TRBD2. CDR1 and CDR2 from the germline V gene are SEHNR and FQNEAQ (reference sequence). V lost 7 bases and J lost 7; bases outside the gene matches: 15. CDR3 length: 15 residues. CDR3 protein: CASTSGGGQVDEQYF. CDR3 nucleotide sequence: TGTGCCAGCACCTCAGGCGGGGGGCAGGTTGATGAGCAGTACTTC.

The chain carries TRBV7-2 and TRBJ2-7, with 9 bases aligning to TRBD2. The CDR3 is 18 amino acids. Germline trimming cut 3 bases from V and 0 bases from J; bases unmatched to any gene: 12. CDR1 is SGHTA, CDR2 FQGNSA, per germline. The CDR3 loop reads CASSFMGASGESSYEQYF. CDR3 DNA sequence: TGTGCCAGCAGCTTCATGGGGGCTAGCGGGGAGAGCTCCTACGAGCAGTACTTC.

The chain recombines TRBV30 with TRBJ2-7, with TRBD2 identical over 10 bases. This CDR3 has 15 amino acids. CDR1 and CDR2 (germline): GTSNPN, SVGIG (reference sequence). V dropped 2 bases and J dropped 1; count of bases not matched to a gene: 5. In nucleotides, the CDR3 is TGTGCCTGGAGTACCGGGACTAGCGCTTCCTACGAGCAGTACTTC. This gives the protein CAWSTGTSASYEQYF.

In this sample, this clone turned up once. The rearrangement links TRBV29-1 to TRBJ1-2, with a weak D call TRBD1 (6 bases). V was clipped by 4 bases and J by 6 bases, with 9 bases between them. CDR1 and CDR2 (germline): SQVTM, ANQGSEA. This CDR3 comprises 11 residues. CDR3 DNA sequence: TGCAGCGTTGCCAACAGGGATGGCTACACCTTC. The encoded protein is CSVANRDGYTF.

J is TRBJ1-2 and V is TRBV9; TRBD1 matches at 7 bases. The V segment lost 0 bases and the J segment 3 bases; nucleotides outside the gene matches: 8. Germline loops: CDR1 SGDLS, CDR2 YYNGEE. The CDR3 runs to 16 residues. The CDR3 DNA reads TGTGCCAGCAGCGTAGCTGACAGGGAGTTTTACTATGGCTACACCTTC. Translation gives CASSVADREFYYGYTF.

CDR3 residues: CAIGTEGNTIYF. In nucleotides, the CDR3 is TGTGCCATCGGGACAGAAGGAAACACCATATATTTT. This chain connects TRBV10-3 to TRBJ1-3, with TRBD1 matching 7 bases. The germline gives CDR1 ENHRY, CDR2 SYGVKD. This CDR3 is built from 12 residues. Trimming cost V 8 bases and J 4 bases; bases outside gene matches: 2.

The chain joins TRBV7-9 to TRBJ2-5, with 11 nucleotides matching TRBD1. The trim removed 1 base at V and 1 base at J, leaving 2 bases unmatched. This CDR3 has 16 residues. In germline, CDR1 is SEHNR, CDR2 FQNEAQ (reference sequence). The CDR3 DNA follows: TGTGCCAGCAGCTTAGGGGACAGGGGGGCCCAAGAGACCCAGTACTTC. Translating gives CASSLGDRGAQETQYF.

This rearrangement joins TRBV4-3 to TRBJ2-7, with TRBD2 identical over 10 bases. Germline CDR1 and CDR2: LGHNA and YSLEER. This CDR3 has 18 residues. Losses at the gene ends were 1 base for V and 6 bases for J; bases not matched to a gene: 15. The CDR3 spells CASSQAIPDSGRNREQYF. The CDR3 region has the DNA TGCGCCAGCAGCCAAGCTATCCCCGATAGCGGGAGGAACCGCGAGCAGTACTTC.

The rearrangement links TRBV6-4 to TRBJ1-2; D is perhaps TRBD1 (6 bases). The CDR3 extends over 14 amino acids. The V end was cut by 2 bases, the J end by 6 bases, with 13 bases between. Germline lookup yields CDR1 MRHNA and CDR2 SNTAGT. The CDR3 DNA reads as TGTGCCAGCAGTGACGGGGGCAGGGATGATGGCTACACCTTC. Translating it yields CASSDGGRDDGYTF.

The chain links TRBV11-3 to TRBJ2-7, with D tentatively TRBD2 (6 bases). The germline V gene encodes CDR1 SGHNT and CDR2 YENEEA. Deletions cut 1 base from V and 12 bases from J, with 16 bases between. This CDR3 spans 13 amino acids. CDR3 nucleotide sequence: TGTGCCAGCAGCTTAGGACGCGGGGTCTTGCGGTACTTC. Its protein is CASSLGRGVLRYF.